Shown below are 16 T cell receptor beta chains from a single sample sequenced in a study of T cells in tumors after PD-1 blockade. The data were produced by immunoSEQ multiplex PCR, yet TCRdb's version contains in-frame clones alone and is incomplete. Of approximately 50,000 clones in the sample, around 80% are singletons; the top ten hold 7.5% to 9.5%. Here the sequenced sample was PBMCs, taken before anti-PD-1 therapy. These receptors all come from a human donor with advanced basal cell or squamous cell carcinoma (not recorded which).

The rearrangement uses TRBV2 and TRBJ1-5, with unresolved D. Germline-derived CDR1 and CDR2 are SNHLY and FYNNEI. Trimming shortened V by 6 bases and J by 3 bases, and 6 bases separated the two germline ends. The CDR3 has 12 amino acids. CDR3 protein: CASRFFNQPQHF. The CDR3 nucleotides are TGTGCCAGCAGGTTTTTCAATCAGCCCCAGCATTTT.

This clone showed up just a few times. The chain couples TRBV5-1 to TRBJ2-3, with D maybe TRBD2 (6 bases). Germline-derived CDR1 and CDR2 are SGHRS and YFSETQ. Trimming cost V 4 bases and J 4 bases, with 19 bases left between them. The length of the CDR3 is 16 residues. This chain's CDR3 is CASSQAGAGTSDTQYF. The DNA of the CDR3 is TGCGCCAGCAGCCAGGCCGGGGCGGGAACCTCAGATACGCAGTATTTT.

V usage is TRBV27 and J usage is TRBJ2-5; the match to TRBD1 covers 10 bases. With 7 bases clipped from V and 4 bases from J, the junction kept 12 bases outside the gene matches. CDR3 length equals 16 residues. The V gene's germline CDR1 is MNHEY and CDR2 SMNVEV (reference sequence). The CDR3 DNA is TGTGCCAGCACCCGGATGTCGACAGGGGGCCCAGAGACCCAGTACTTC. Encoded protein: CASTRMSTGGPETQYF.

The gene calls are TRBV7-9 and TRBJ1-1; no reliable D call. The germline V and J ends were trimmed by 4 bases and 1 base, with 7 bases remaining between them. Per the germline V gene, CDR1 is SEHNR and CDR2 is FQNEAQ (reference sequence). The CDR3 is 13 residues long. The DNA for the CDR3 is TGTGCCAGCAGCTCCTTGGGGAACACTGAAGCTTTCTTT. It yields the protein CASSSLGNTEAFF.

V is TRBV11-3 and J is TRBJ2-1; 9 bases align to TRBD1. Germline lookup yields CDR1 SGHNT and CDR2 YENEEA. Trimming at V came to 3 bases and at J to 2 bases, leaving 14 bases not matched to a gene. This CDR3 comprises 19 residues. DNA for the CDR3: TGTGCCAGCAGCTTTACCCGGGGACAGGGACCAGGGGCCTACAATGAGCAGTTCTTC. Protein product: CASSFTRGQGPGAYNEQFF.

V is TRBV24-1 and J is TRBJ2-5; 9 positions match TRBD1. The germline gives CDR1 KGHDR, CDR2 SFDVKD. The CDR3 covers 15 residues. With V trimmed by 4 bases and J by 4 bases, 6 bases remained unmatched. CDR3 sequence (DNA): TGTGCCACCAGTGAGTGGGACAGGGTGGGAGAGACCCAGTACTTC. Amino acids: CATSEWDRVGETQYF.

Only a few counts were recorded for this clone. The chain joins TRBV9 to TRBJ2-7; D tentatively reads TRBD1 or TRBD2 (5 bases each). The V end lost 3 bases, the J end lost 4 bases, and 17 bases lay between the germline ends. CDR1 is SGDLS and CDR2 is YYNGEE in the germline V gene. This CDR3 has 15 residues. The CDR3 reads CASSAGTGNRYEQYF. Written as DNA, the CDR3 is TGTGCCAGCAGCGCTGGGACGGGGAATAGGTACGAGCAGTACTTC. Full variable domain (remainder filled in from reference TRBV9 and TRBJ2-7): DSGVTQTPKHLITATGQRVTLRCSPRSGDLSVYWYQQSLDQGLQFLIQYYNGEERAKGNILERFSAQQFPDLHSELNLSSLELGDSALYFCASSAGTGNRYEQYFGPGTRLTVT.

V is TRBV19 and J is TRBJ2-1; D is perhaps TRBD1 (6 bases). Trimming took off 7 bases at V and 8 bases at J, with 18 bases between the two ends. The CDR3 length is 14 residues. Per the germline V gene, CDR1 is LNHDA and CDR2 is SQIVND (reference sequence). CDR3 sequence: CASIPGRGAYEQFF. Written as DNA, the CDR3 is TGTGCCAGTATCCCGGGCAGGGGTGCCTATGAGCAGTTCTTC.

The V gene is TRBV7-8, the J gene TRBJ1-4, with TRBD1 matching 8 bases. The CDR3 extends over 16 amino acids. V was pared by 5 bases and J by 4 bases, with 9 bases of the junction left unmatched. Germline V gives CDR1 SGHVS, CDR2 FQNEAQ. CDR3 amino acids: CASSIGDRRFNEKLFF. The CDR3 coding sequence is TGTGCCAGCAGCATAGGGGACAGGCGCTTTAATGAAAAACTGTTTTTT.

The rearrangement joins TRBV6-1 to TRBJ1-1; perhaps TRBD1 as D (5 bases). V shed 2 bases and J shed 9 bases, with 13 bases lying between them. The CDR3 has 13 residues. Germline V gene lookup returns CDR1 MNHNS and CDR2 SASEGT. The CDR3 nucleotides read TGTGCCAGCAGTGAAAGCCGGGGCGTGAAAGCTTTCTTT. Translated, it gives CASSESRGVKAFF.

The chain is built from TRBV6-5 and TRBJ1-2, with no clear D. Trimming pared 6 bases from V and 7 bases from J, leaving 18 bases between. The CDR3 covers 14 residues. The V gene's germline CDR1 is MNHEY and CDR2 SVGAGI. CDR3 DNA sequence: TGTGCCAGCAGCCTCGGCTCCGGGGTAGGTGGCTACACCTTC. The encoded protein is CASSLGSGVGGYTF.

The chain links TRBV7-9 to TRBJ2-3; 8 bases match TRBD2. CDR3 length: 16 residues. Germline trimming cut 5 bases from V and 2 bases from J; bases unmatched to any gene: 9. The germline V gene has CDR1 SEHNR and CDR2 FQNEAQ (reference sequence). The CDR3 loop is CASSGELAETTDTQYF. In nucleotides, the CDR3 is TGTGCCAGCAGCGGGGAACTAGCGGAGACCACAGATACGCAGTATTTT.

The CDR3 DNA follows: TGTGCCAGCAGCCATTCCGGACAGGTAACAGCTGAAGCTTTCTTT. It translates to CASSHSGQVTAEAFF. The rearrangement uses TRBV4-2 and TRBJ1-1; the match to TRBD1 covers 7 bases. The CDR3 covers 15 residues. Germline trimming cut 3 bases from V and 6 bases from J; bases unmatched to any gene: 10. Germline loops: CDR1 LGHNA, CDR2 YNFKEQ.

V and J are TRBV7-6 and TRBJ2-1; a possible D gene is TRBD2 (5 bases). The CDR3 sequence is 14 residues long. V dropped 5 bases and J dropped 6 bases, with 14 bases sitting between them. Germline CDR1 is SGHVS and CDR2 is FNYEAQ. The CDR3, as DNA: TGTGCCAGCAGCCCCGGACTCGGTCTCAATGAGCAGTTCTTC. Protein: CASSPGLGLNEQFF.

The V call is TRBV7-2, the J call TRBJ2-1, with D unresolved. The V and J ends lost 3 bases and 10 bases respectively, with 13 bases between them. Germline V lookup: CDR1 SGHTA, CDR2 FQGNSA. The CDR3 is 13 residues long. CDR3 coding DNA: TGTGCCAGCAGCTTGGGCCGGGCCCTAGAGCAGTTCTTC. Its protein product is CASSLGRALEQFF.

The chain recombines TRBV3-1 (or the pseudogene TRBV3-2) with TRBJ1-3; D is undetermined. The CDR3 runs 17 residues. V was cut by 1 base and J by 0 bases, with 13 bases left in between. CDR1 is LGHDT, CDR2 YNNKEL, per germline (reference sequence). The CDR3 DNA reads as TGTGCCAGCAGCCAAGTAAGGATGGGGAGCTCTGGAAACACCATATATTTT. It specifies CASSQVRMGSSGNTIYF.